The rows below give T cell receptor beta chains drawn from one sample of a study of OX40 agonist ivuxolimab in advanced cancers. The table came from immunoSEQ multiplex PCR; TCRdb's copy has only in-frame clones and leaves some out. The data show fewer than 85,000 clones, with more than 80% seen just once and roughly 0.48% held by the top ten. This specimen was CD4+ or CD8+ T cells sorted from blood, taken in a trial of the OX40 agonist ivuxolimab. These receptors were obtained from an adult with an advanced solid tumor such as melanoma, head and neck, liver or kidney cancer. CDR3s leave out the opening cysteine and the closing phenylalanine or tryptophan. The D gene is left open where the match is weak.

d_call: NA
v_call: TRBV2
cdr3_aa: ATSFRGVNQPQH

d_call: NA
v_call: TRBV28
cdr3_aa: ASSSGTIRWGRSYEQY

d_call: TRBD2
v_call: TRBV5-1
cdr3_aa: ASSLGTSGYNEQF

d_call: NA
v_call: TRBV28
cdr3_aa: ASSLYAGPGEGQPQH

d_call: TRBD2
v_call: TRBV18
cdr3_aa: ASSPSLTSGGAYEQY

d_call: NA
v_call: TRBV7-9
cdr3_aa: ASSFGGDTYEQY

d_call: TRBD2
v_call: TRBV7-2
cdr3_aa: ASSKGSGLAGTT

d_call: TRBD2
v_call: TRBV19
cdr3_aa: ASSPRASGINEQF

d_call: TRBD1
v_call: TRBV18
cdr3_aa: ASSPGQGPWEEQY

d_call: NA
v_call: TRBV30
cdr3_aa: ATVQGDYGYT

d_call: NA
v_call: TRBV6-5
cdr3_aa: ASSYSSQDGGYT

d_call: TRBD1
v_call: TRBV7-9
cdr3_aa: ASSLWSRGLSQPQH

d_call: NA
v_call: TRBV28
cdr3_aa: ASRGGLWTEAF

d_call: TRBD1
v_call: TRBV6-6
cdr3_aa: ASRRDRRYGYT

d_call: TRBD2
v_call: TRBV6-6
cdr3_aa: ASSYSIGLAGDEQF

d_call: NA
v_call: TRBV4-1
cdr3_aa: ASSQGALSEQY

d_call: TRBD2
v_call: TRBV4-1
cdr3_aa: ASSRTLAGSYNEQF

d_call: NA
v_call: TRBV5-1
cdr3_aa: ASKNSTGRGTEAF

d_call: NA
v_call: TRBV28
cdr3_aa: ASSRDSNQPQH

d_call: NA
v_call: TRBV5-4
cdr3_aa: ASSPREGGYT